Below, one TCR beta chain is given with its context. These data are taken from a study of blood T cell repertoires in COVID-19. Study-wide background: Samples representing acute and convalescent COVID-19 were sourced from the United States, Italy and Spain.

V shed 5 bases, J shed 4 bases, and the junction held 7 bases outside the gene matches. CDR3 length: 15 residues. The germline V gene encodes CDR1 SGHTA and CDR2 FQGNSA. Generated by immunoSEQ multiplex PCR, the TCRdb table keeps only in-frame clones and is missing some. The table lists 25,000 to 35,000 clones, roughly nine tenths of them singletons. This receptor was identified in a man of 80 years or more with acute or convalescent COVID-19. Sequenced input: peripheral blood. This chain connects TRBV7-2 to TRBJ2-7; 11 bases are shared with TRBD1. DNA of the CDR3: TGTGCCAGCAGCCAGTCGGGACAGGGGGTTTACGAGCAGTACTTC. This translates into CASSQSGQGVYEQYF.